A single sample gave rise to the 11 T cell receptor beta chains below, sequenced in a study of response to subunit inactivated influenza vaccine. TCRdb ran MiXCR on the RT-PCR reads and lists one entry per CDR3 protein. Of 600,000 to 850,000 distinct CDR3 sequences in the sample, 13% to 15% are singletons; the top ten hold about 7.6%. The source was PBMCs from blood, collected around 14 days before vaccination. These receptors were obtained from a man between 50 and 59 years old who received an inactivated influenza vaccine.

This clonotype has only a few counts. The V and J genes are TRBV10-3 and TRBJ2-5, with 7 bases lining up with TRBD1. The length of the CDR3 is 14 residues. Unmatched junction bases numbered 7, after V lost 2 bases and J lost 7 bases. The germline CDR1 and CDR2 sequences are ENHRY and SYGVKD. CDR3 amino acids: CAISETGERGTQYF. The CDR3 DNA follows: TGTGCCATCAGTGAGACAGGGGAAAGAGGGACCCAGTACTTC.

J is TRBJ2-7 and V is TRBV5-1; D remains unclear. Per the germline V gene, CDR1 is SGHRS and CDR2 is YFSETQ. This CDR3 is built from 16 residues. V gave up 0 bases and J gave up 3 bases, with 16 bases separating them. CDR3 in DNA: TGCGCCAGCAGCTTGGACCCGCAAAGTGTTATCTACGAGCAGTACTTC. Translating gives CASSLDPQSVIYEQYF.

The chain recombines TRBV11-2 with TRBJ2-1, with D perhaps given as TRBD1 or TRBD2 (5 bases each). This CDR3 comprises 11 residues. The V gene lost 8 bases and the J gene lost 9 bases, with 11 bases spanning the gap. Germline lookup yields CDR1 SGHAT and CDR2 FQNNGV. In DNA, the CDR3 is TGTGCCAGCCTAACGAGGGGTGAGCAGTTCTTC. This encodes CASLTRGEQFF.

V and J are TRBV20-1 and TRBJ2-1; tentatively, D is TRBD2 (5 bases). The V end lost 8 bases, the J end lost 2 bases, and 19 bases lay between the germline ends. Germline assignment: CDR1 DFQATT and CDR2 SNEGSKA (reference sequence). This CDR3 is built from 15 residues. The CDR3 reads CSKPQRTRPYNEQFF. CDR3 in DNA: TGCAGTAAACCGCAGCGGACTCGTCCCTACAATGAGCAGTTCTTC.

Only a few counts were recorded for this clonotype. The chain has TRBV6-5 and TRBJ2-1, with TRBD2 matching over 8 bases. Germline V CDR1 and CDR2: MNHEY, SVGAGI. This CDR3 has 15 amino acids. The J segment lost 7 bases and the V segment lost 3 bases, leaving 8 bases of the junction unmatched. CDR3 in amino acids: CASSYSGSGNNEQFF. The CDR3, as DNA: TGTGCCAGCAGTTATTCGGGTAGCGGGAATAATGAGCAGTTCTTC.

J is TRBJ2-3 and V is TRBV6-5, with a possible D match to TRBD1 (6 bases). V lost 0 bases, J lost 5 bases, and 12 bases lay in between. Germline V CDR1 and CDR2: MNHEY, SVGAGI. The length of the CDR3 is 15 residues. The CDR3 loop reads CASSYSNRAIDTQYF. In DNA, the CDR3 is TGTGCCAGCAGTTACTCGAACAGGGCCATAGATACGCAGTATTTT.

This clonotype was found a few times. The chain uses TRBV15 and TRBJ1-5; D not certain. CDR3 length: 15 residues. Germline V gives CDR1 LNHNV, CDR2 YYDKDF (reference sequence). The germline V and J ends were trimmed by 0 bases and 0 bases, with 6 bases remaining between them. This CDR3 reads CATSREGGSNQPQHF. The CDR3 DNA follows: TGTGCCACCAGCAGAGAAGGCGGTAGCAATCAGCCCCAGCATTTT. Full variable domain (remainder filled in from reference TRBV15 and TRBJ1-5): DAMVIQNPRYQVTQFGKPVTLSCSQTLNHNVMYWYQQKSSQAPKLLFHYYDKDFNNEADTPDNFQSRRPNTSFCFLDIRSPGLGDTAMYLCATSREGGSNQPQHFGDGTRLSIL.

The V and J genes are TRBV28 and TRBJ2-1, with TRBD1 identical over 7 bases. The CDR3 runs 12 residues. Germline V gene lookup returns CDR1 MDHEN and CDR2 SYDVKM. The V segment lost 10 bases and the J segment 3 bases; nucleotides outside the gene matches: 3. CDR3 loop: CAIQGDYNEQFF. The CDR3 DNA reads TGTGCCATTCAGGGGGACTACAATGAGCAGTTCTTC. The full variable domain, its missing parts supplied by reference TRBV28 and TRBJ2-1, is DVKVTQSSRYLVKRTGEKVFLECVQDMDHENMFWYRQDPGLGLRLIYFSYDVKMKEKGDIPEGYSVSREKKERFSLILESASTNQTSMYLCAIQGDYNEQFFGPGTRLTVL.

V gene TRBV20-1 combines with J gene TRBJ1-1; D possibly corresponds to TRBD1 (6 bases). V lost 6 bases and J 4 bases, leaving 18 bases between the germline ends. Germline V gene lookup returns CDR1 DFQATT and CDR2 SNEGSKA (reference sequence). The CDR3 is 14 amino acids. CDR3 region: CSAPRFGGGTEAFF. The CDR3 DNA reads TGCAGTGCGCCTAGGTTTGGGGGCGGCACTGAAGCTTTCTTT.

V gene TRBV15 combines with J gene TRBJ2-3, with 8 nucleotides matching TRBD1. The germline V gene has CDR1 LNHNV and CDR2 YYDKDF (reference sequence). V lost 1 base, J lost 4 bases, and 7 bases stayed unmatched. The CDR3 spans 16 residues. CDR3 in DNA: TGTGCCACCAGCAGAGCGGAGACAGGGGCTTCAGATACGCAGTATTTT. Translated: CATSRAETGASDTQYF.

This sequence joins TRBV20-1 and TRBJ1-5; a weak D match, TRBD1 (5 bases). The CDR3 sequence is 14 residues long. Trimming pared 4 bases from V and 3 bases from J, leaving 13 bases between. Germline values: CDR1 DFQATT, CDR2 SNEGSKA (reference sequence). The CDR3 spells CSATQGPNNQPQHF. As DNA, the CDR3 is TGCAGTGCTACTCAGGGACCTAACAATCAGCCCCAGCATTTT.